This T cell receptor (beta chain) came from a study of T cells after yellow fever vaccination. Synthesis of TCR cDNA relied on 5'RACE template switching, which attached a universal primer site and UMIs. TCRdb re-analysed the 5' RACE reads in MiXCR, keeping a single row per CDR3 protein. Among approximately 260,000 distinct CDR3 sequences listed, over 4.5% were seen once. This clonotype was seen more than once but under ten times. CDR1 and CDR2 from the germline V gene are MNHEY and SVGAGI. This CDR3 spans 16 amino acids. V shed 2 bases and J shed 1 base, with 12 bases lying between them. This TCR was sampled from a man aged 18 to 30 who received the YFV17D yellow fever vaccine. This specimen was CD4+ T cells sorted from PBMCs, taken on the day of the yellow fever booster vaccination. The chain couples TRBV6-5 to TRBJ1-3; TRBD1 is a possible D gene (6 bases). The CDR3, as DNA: TGTGCCAGCAGTTACGGGGGGGGCTCTTCTGGAAACACCATATATTTT. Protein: CASSYGGGSSGNTIYF.